These T cell receptor beta chains were read from a single sample in a study of T cell responses to AZD1222 COVID-19 vaccine. The table came from immunoSEQ multiplex PCR; TCRdb's copy has only in-frame clones and leaves some out. Of under 300,000 clones listed, roughly 93% were seen once; the top ten hold roughly 0.51%. The specimen was peripheral blood, collected on day 0 of AZD1222 vaccination. The receptors come from an adult in good health. CDR3s include the opening cysteine and the closing phenylalanine or tryptophan.

V: TRBV28
length: 14
CDR3: CASSFQDRVYEQYF

V: TRBV28
length: 18
CDR3: CASSLGGQGSLYNQPQHF

V: TRBV2
length: 14
CDR3: CASSEAPRSTEAFF

V: TRBV27
length: 17
CDR3: CASSSHAPDRGGRGYTF

V: TRBV11-2
length: 18
CDR3: CASSRGLAGRRTLPEQYF

V: TRBV5-1
length: 13
CDR3: CASSGRGQETQYF

V: TRBV3-1/TRBV3-2
length: 16
CDR3: CASSPGLAGTTDTQYF

V: TRBV10-3
length: 15
CDR3: CAITTGVPWSEKLFF

V: TRBV5-1
length: 15
CDR3: CASSLVHRVEDTQYF

V: TRBV28
length: 14
CDR3: CASRGQGGSQPQHF

V: TRBV2
length: 15
CDR3: CASSEAPADVQPQHF

V: TRBV20-1
length: 11
CDR3: CSARRDIEAFF

V: TRBV19
length: 16
CDR3: CASTKTGGSGANVLTF

V: TRBV9
length: 15
CDR3: CASSVSGLGGYGYTF

V: TRBV7-2
length: 14
CDR3: CASSPYGGYNEQFF

V: TRBV9
length: 16
CDR3: CASRDGRPDGHYGYTF

V: TRBV29-1
length: 13
CDR3: CSGGVLGGNTIYF

V: TRBV5-1
length: 14
CDR3: CASSLEGGGYGYTF

V: TRBV7-2
length: 13
CDR3: CASIIRDSTEAFF

V: TRBV6-1
length: 15
CDR3: CASSEYGGGAYEQYF

V: TRBV5-1
length: 16
CDR3: CASSLGDSTPGNTIYF

V: TRBV4-3
length: 17
CDR3: CASSQTRQRGAVNGYTF

V: TRBV4-1
length: 16
CDR3: CASSQSHLNSYYEQYF

V: TRBV5-1
length: 14
CDR3: CASTPGQGPNEQYF

V: TRBV5-1
length: 15
CDR3: CASTLEGTGGETQYF

V: TRBV5-1
length: 14
CDR3: CASSWGQGAAEQYF

V: TRBV10-3
length: 13
CDR3: CAISGAGSTEAFF

V: TRBV11-2
length: 13
CDR3: CASSHPGTGELFF

V: TRBV19
length: 16
CDR3: CASSTGREMGANVLTF

V: TRBV19
length: 12
CDR3: CASQGRNQPQHF

V: TRBV7-2
length: 13
CDR3: CASSLADSPTQFF

V: TRBV6-4
length: 13
CDR3: CASMWEISQPQHF

V: TRBV10-3
length: 14
CDR3: CAISPGGSTDTQYF

V: TRBV27
length: 14
CDR3: CASSHGQGDYGYTF

V: TRBV9
length: 14
CDR3: CASSAAPSGNTIYF

V: TRBV6-5
length: 13
CDR3: CASGTTRNEKLFF

V: TRBV5-6
length: 14
CDR3: CASSLWEPNQPQHF

V: TRBV24-1
length: 17
CDR3: CATSDSSGSPRTDTQYF

V: TRBV5-1
length: 15
CDR3: CASSISGASNQPQHF

V: TRBV28
length: 13
CDR3: CASRSGEIRGYTF

V: TRBV3-1/TRBV3-2
length: 20
CDR3: CASSQASLKRSREAKNIQYF

V: TRBV12-1
length: 13
CDR3: CASSFHRAHEQYF

V: TRBV19
length: 16
CDR3: CASTSWTGGRGTEAFF